This paragraph reports one T cell receptor (beta chain). This table comes from immunoSEQ multiplex PCR, and its TCRdb copy is limited to in-frame clones, with some not included. The data contain about 96,000 clones, around 85% of them singletons. The CDR3 sequence is 13 residues long. V gave up 6 bases and J gave up 5 bases; unmatched junction bases: 5. The V gene's germline CDR1 is LGHNT and CDR2 FRNRAP. These data come from a study of blood T cell repertoires in COVID-19. Study details: COVID-19 samples from acute and convalescent phases originated in the United States, Italy and Spain. Sample material is recorded as cDNA or gDNA derived from T cells, B-cell-depleted T cells, or PBMCs.

Sequencing was done on a sample of peripheral blood. V usage is TRBV12-5 and J usage is TRBJ1-1; 8 nucleotides align to TRBD1. The source of this sequence is a woman aged 55-75 years with acute or convalescent COVID-19. CDR3 coding DNA: TGTGCTAGTGGCTCAGGGGGCGGGACTGAAGCTTTCTTT. It specifies CASGSGGGTEAFF. The variable domain in full, with the rest retrieved from reference TRBV12-5 and TRBJ1-1, is DARVTQTPRHKVTEMGQEVTMRCQPILGHNTVFWYRQTMMQGLELLAYFRNRAPLDDSGMPKDRFSAEMPDATLATLKIQPSEPRDSAVYFCASGSGGGTEAFFGQGTRLTVV.